This T cell receptor (beta chain) was sequenced during a study of blood T cell repertoires in COVID-19. Looking at the study overall: The origin of the acute and convalescent COVID-19 samples was the United States, Italy and Spain. From T cells, B-cell-depleted T cells, or PBMCs came the material, which was cDNA or gDNA.

There are 16 residues in the CDR3. V shed 0 bases and J 2 bases; nucleotides not matched to a gene: 6. Germline loops: CDR1 SGHRS, CDR2 YFSETQ. Original handling: Amplification with reference gene primers provided the estimates of nucleated cell counts. TCRdb's copy holds only in-frame clones and misses some; the assay was immunoSEQ multiplex PCR. V, J and clone size are those of that table, while D and trimming were read from the DNA. The table lists tens of thousands of clones, around 86% of them singletons. The clonotype was recovered from a woman over 75 with active or convalescent COVID-19. The sequencing input was peripheral blood. V and J are TRBV5-1 and TRBJ2-7; 9 positions match TRBD1. The CDR3 bases are TGCGCCAGCAGCTTGGGGTCGGGACAGGGAACCTACGAGCAGTACTTC. It specifies CASSLGSGQGTYEQYF.